This TCR beta chain emerged from a study of blood T cells in healthy people across ages. Study results and limitations: Investigators viewed diversity estimates from one million T cells as underestimates, the study reported.

The authors ran a second PCR of roughly 6 to 12 cycles using a sample-barcoded 5' primer and a J-beta primer mix. The study obtained at least 2.5 million CDR3-containing paired-end reads from every sample. MiXCR, run by TCRdb on the 5' RACE reads, gives a single entry per CDR3 protein. The sample carries about 1.7 million distinct CDR3 sequences, roughly 27% recorded once. Collection of 8.5 to 10 milliliters of peripheral blood was performed for each donor. PBMCs were isolated at a quantity of at least 6 million per sample. With respect to this clonotype: Its antigen is not known.

Germline V gene data show CDR1 as SEHNR and CDR2 as FQNEAQ (reference sequence). With 5 bases clipped from V and 2 bases from J, the junction kept 11 bases outside the gene matches. This CDR3 spans 18 amino acids. The chain recombines TRBV7-9 with TRBJ2-6; 8 bases agree with TRBD1. The clonotype was recovered from a woman aged 30 to 39 in good health. Sequenced sample: blood. The CDR3 coding sequence is TGTGCCAGCAGCCTAGTCATCAGGGGGCTAACTGGGGCCAACGTCCTGACTTTC. This encodes CASSLVIRGLTGANVLTF.